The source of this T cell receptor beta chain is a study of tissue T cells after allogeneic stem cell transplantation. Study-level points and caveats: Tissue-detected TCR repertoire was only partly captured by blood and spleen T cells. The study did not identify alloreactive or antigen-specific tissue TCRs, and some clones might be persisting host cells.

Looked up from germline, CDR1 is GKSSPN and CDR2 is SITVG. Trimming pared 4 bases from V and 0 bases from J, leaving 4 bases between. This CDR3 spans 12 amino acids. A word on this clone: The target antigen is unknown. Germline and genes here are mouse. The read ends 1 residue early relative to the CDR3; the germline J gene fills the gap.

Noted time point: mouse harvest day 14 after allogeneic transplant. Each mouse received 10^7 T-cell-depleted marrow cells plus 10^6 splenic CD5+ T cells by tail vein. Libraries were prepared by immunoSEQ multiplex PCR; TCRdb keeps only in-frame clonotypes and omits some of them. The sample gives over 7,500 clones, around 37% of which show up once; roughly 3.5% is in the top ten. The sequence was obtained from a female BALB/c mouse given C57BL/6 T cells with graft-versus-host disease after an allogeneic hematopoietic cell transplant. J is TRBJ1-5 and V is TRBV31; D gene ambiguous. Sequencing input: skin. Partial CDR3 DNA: TGTGCCTGGACAGATAACAACCAGGCTCCGCTT. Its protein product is CAWTDNNQAPL. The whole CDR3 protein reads CAWTDNNQAPLF.